Below are 2 T cell receptor beta chains sequenced from a single sample in a study of blood T cell repertoires in COVID-19. TCRdb's copy holds only in-frame clones and misses some; the assay was immunoSEQ multiplex PCR. Among 450,000 or so clones listed, about 91% were seen once. Material: peripheral blood. The source of these receptors is a man between 18 and 29 years old with COVID-19, enrolled during active disease.

CDR3 nucleotide sequence: TGTGCCAGCAGTTTGGCGGGGAACGACAATCAGCCCCAGCATTTT. Protein sequence: CASSLAGNDNQPQHF. The rearrangement uses TRBV28 and TRBJ1-5; D remains ambiguous. With 3 bases removed from V and 3 bases from J, the gap between germline ends came to 12 bases. This CDR3 has 15 amino acids. Germline V lookup: CDR1 MDHEN, CDR2 SYDVKM.

The V and J genes are TRBV5-5 and TRBJ2-3; D call uncertain. There are 15 residues in the CDR3. Germline values: CDR1 SGHKS, CDR2 YYEKEE (reference sequence). Trimming removed 0 bases from V and 0 bases from J, with 8 bases in between. The CDR3 DNA reads TGTGCCAGCAGCTTGGGGCTTTCTAGCACAGATACGCAGTATTTT. Translated: CASSLGLSSTDTQYF.